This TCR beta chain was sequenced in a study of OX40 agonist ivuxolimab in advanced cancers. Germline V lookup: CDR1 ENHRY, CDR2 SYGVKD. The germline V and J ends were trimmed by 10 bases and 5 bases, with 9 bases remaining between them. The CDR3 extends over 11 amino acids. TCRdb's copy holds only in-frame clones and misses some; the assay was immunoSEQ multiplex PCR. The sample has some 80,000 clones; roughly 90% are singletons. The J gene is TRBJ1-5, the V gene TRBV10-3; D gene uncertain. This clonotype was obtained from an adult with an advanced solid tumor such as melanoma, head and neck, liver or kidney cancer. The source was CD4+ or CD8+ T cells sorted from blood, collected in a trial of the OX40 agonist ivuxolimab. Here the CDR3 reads CATGPDQPQHF. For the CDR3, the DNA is TGTGCCACCGGCCCGGATCAGCCCCAGCATTTT.